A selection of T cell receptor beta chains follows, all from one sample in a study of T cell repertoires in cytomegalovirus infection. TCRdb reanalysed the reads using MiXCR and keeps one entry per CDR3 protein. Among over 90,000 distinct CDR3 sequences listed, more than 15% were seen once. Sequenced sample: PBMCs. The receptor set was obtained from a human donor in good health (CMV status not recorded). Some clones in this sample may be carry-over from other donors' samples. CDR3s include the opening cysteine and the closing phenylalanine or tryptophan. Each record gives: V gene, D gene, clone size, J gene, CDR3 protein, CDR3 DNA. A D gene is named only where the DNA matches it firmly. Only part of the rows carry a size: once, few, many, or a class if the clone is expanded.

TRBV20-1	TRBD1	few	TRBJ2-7	CSARSGTENYEQYF	TGCAGTGCTAGATCTGGGACAGAAAATTACGAGCAGTACTTC
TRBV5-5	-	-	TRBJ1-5	CASSPRAWEPNQPQHF	TGTGCCAGCAGTCCGCGCGCTTGGGAGCCCAATCAGCCCCAGCATTTT
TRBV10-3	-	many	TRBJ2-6	CATSSGTTGANVLTF	TGTGCCACGAGCTCCGGGACAACCGGGGCCAACGTCCTGACTTTC
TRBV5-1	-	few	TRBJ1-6	CASSLGGFDSPLHF	TGCGCCAGCAGCTTGGGGGGATTCGATTCACCCCTCCACTTT
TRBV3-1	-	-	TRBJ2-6	CASSPGRVLSGANVLTF	TGTGCCAGCAGCCCCGGCAGGGTCTTGTCTGGGGCCAACGTCCTGACTTTC
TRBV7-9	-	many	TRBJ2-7	CASRPGTNTDEQYF	TGTGCCAGCAGACCCGGGACAAATACGGACGAGCAGTACTTC
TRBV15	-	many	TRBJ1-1	CATSRDESIGAATEAFF	TGTGCCACCAGCAGAGATGAAAGTATCGGGGCGGCCACTGAAGCTTTCTTT
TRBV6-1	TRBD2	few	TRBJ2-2	CASERGGYTGELFF	TGTGCCAGCGAGCGGGGGGGATACACCGGGGAGCTGTTTTTT
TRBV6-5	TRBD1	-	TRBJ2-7	CASYSGTGIYEQYF	TGTGCCAGCTATTCCGGGACAGGGATTTACGAGCAGTACTTC
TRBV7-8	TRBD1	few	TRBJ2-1	CASSPGTAQWEQFF	TGTGCCAGCAGCCCCGGGACAGCCCAATGGGAGCAGTTCTTC
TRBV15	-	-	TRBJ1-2	CATSRDVGNSYGYTF	TGTGCCACCAGCAGAGATGTGGGAAATAGCTATGGCTACACCTTC
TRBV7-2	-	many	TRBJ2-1	CASSLPRSYNEQFF	TGTGCCAGCAGCTTACCTCGGTCCTACAATGAGCAGTTCTTC
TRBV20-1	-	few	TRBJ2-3	CSARGGQNPDTQYF	TGCAGTGCTAGGGGGGGGCAGAATCCAGATACGCAGTATTTT
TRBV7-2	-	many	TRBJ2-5	CASSLAVNQETQYF	TGTGCCAGCAGCTTGGCGGTGAACCAAGAGACCCAGTACTTC
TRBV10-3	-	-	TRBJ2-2	CAISESGPTTNTGELFF	TGTGCCATCAGTGAGTCAGGGCCAACGACCAACACCGGGGAGCTGTTTTTT
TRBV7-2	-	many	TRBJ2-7	CASSLGTGTNEQYF	TGTGCCAGCAGCTTAGGAACCGGGACGAACGAGCAGTACTTC
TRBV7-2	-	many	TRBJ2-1	CASSLGGYEQFF	TGTGCCAGCAGCTTAGGAGGGTATGAGCAGTTCTTC
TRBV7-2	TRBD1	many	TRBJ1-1	CASSLGQGRTEAFF	TGTGCCAGCAGCTTGGGACAGGGACGTACTGAAGCTTTCTTT
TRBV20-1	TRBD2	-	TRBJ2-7	CSARGERGFSYEQYF	TGCAGTGCTAGAGGGGAGCGGGGATTCTCCTACGAGCAGTACTTC
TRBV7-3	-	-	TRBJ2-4	CASSLTGGSRNIQYF	TGTGCCAGCAGCTTAACAGGGGGGAGTCGAAACATTCAGTACTTC
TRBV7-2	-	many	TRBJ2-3	CASSLDLTTQYF	TGTGCCAGCAGCTTAGATTTGACAACGCAGTATTTT
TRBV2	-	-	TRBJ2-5	CASSPPLGLVKQETQYF	TGTGCCAGCAGTCCTCCCCTCGGCCTAGTCAAACAAGAGACCCAGTACTTC
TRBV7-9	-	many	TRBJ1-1	CASSIMNTEAFF	TGTGCCAGCAGCATCATGAACACTGAAGCTTTCTTT
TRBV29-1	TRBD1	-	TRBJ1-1	CSVGPGGLNTEAFF	TGCAGCGTTGGCCCAGGGGGCTTGAACACTGAAGCTTTCTTT
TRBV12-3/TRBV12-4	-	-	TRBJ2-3	CASSWGAGGDTQYF	TGTGCCAGCAGTTGGGGGGCAGGAGGAGATACGCAGTATTTT
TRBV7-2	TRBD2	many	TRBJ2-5	CASSLTSGGRETQYF	TGTGCCAGCAGCTTAACTAGCGGAGGGCGGGAGACCCAGTACTTC
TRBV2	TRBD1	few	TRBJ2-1	CASSTVTGQFSEQFF	TGTGCCAGCAGTACCGTGACAGGGCAATTTAGTGAGCAGTTCTTC
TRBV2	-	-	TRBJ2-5	CASSTQRETQYF	TGTGCCAGCAGTACACAGAGGGAGACCCAGTACTTC
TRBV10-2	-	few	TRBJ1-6	CASRELGSGSYNSPLHF	TGCGCCAGCAGGGAGCTGGGGTCGGGCTCCTATAATTCACCCCTCCACTTT
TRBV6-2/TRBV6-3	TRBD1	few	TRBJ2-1	CASSSAGTAFYNEQFF	TGTGCCAGCAGTTCCGCCGGGACAGCCTTTTACAATGAGCAGTTCTTC
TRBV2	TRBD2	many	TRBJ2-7	CASSGTRAEQYF	TGTGCCTCCTCCGGGACTAGAGCCGAGCAGTACTTC
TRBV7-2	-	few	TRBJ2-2	CASRRTPHTGELFF	TGTGCCAGCAGGCGAACGCCCCACACCGGGGAGCTGTTTTTT
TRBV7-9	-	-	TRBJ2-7	CASSLGSTYEQYF	TGTGCCAGCAGCTTGGGGAGCACCTACGAGCAGTACTTC
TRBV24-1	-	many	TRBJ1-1	CATSDFTGSRAFF	TGTGCCACCAGTGATTTCACAGGGTCTCGGGCTTTCTTT
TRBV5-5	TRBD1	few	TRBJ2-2	CASSLDRAETGELFF	TGTGCCAGCAGCTTAGACAGGGCGGAGACCGGGGAGCTGTTTTTT
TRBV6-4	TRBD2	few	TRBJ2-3	CASSDRAGGRDTQYF	TGTGCCAGCAGTGACCGGGCGGGGGGGCGAGATACGCAGTATTTT
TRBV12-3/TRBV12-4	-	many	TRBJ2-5	CASSFSIRETQYF	TGTGCCAGCAGTTTCAGTATCCGAGAGACCCAGTACTTC
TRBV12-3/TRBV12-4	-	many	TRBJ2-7	CASSLVLYEQYF	TGTGCCAGCAGTTTAGTCCTCTACGAGCAGTACTTC
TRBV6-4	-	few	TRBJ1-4	CASRVYRSNEKLFF	TGTGCCAGCAGGGTCTACAGGTCCAATGAAAAACTGTTTTTT
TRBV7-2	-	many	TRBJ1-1	CASRRGFTEAFF	TGTGCCAGCCGACGGGGGTTCACTGAAGCTTTCTTT
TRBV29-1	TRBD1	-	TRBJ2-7	CSAQPGTGFDEQYF	TGCAGCGCCCAGCCCGGGACAGGGTTTGACGAGCAGTACTTC
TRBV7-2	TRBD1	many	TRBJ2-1	CATSRDRFANEQFF	TGTGCCACTTCCCGGGACAGGTTTGCCAATGAGCAGTTCTTC
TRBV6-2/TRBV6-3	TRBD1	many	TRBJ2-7	CASTLNYKGQFSYEQYF	TGTGCCAGCACGTTGAACTATAAGGGACAGTTCTCCTACGAGCAGTACTTC
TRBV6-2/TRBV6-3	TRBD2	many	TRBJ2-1	CASRGLAGDNEQFF	TGTGCCAGCAGAGGACTAGCGGGGGACAATGAGCAGTTCTTC
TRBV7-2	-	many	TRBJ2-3	CASSSFGGQDTQYF	TGTGCCAGCAGCTCATTCGGGGGCCAAGATACGCAGTATTTT
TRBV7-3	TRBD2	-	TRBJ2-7	CASSNQLAGHYEQYF	TGTGCCAGCAGCAATCAGCTAGCGGGACACTACGAGCAGTACTTC
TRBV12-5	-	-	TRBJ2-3	CASALTDSTDTQYF	TGTGCTAGTGCCCTTACGGACAGCACAGATACGCAGTATTTT
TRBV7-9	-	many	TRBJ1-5	CASSPGRVSGNQPQHF	TGTGCCAGCAGCCCCGGAAGGGTTTCTGGCAATCAGCCCCAGCATTTT
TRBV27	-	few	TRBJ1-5	CASSLSGVRQPQHF	TGTGCCAGCAGTTTATCGGGGGTGAGGCAGCCCCAGCATTTT
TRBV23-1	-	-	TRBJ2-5	CASSQSRDVGQYF	TGCGCCAGCAGTCAATCCCGGGACGTAGGCCAGTACTTC
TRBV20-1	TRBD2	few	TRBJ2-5	CSARGGERSFGEETQYF	TGCAGTGCTAGGGGGGGGGAGAGGTCATTTGGGGAAGAGACCCAGTACTTC
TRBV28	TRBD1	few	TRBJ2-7	CASSDTGGYEQYF	TGTGCCAGCAGTGACACAGGGGGATACGAGCAGTACTTC
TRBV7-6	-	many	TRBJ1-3	CASSLGNGNTIYF	TGTGCCAGCAGCTTAGGGAACGGAAACACCATATATTTT